A single sample is the source of the 27 T cell receptor beta chains below, sequenced in a study of blood T cell repertoires in COVID-19 (dated by TCRdb to 2018 to 2021). The library was generated by the immunoSEQ multiplex PCR assay. The clones in this table, taken by TCRdb from immuneACCESS, are in-frame only. Not every clone is retained; where verified, under half of the shortfall comes from an unresolved V gene, and the cause of the rest is unknown. The sample contains tens of thousands of clones, roughly 90% of them found a single time. The ten largest make up roughly 1.2% of the sample. Sequenced sample: peripheral blood. The receptors were gathered from a man in his 60s with acute or convalescent COVID-19.

The chain uses TRBV9 and TRBJ1-1; D is possibly TRBD1 (5 bases). Germline V gives CDR1 SGDLS, CDR2 YYNGEE. V lost 3 bases and J lost 0, with 18 bases in between. The CDR3 has 17 residues. For the CDR3, the DNA is TGTGCCAGCAGCGATCTCGACAGTTTAACATTGAACACTGAAGCTTTCTTT. Protein: CASSDLDSLTLNTEAFF.

This clone appeared a single time. This chain uses TRBV12-3 or TRBV12-4 with TRBJ2-7; D gene uncertain. This CDR3 is built from 12 residues. Trimming took 4 bases from V and 3 from J, leaving 7 bases between them. CDR3 sequence: CASSYRVYEQYF. Written as DNA, the CDR3 is TGTGCCAGCAGTTACAGAGTCTACGAGCAGTACTTC.

The V gene is TRBV7-7, the J gene TRBJ2-1, with 8 nucleotides matching TRBD2. Looked up from germline, CDR1 is SSHAT and CDR2 is FNYEAQ (reference sequence). CDR3 length equals 15 residues. V gave up 2 bases and J gave up 4 bases; unmatched junction bases: 4. CDR3 sequence reads: CASSLISGGYNEQFF. DNA of the CDR3: TGTGCCAGCAGCTTAATCAGCGGGGGTTACAATGAGCAGTTCTTC.

The rearrangement links TRBV27 to TRBJ1-5, with D uncertain. This CDR3 contains 14 residues. The germline CDR1 and CDR2 sequences are MNHEY and SMNVEV (reference sequence). The ends were cut back, 5 bases at V and 0 bases at J, with 8 bases in the middle. CDR3 region: CASSPLYSNQPQHF. CDR3 coding DNA: TGTGCCAGCAGTCCTTTATATAGCAATCAGCCCCAGCATTTT.

V and J are TRBV25-1 and TRBJ1-1; 7 bases are shared with TRBD1. V was clipped by 6 bases and J by 11 bases; unmatched bases: 12. Germline-derived CDR1 and CDR2 are MGHDK and SYGVNS. The CDR3 is 13 amino acids. The CDR3 DNA is TGTGCCAGCAGAACAACAGGGGCGGGTAGTGCTTTCTTT. Protein product: CASRTTGAGSAFF.

V and J are TRBV6-5 and TRBJ1-2, with D possibly matching TRBD1 (5 bases). The V gene's germline CDR1 is MNHEY and CDR2 SVGAGI. The CDR3 has 15 amino acids. V lost 7 bases to trimming and J lost 1 base, with 16 bases between them. CDR3 sequence (DNA): TGTGCCAGCACCACCCGGGGGGATTATAACTATGGCTACACCTTC. Protein product: CASTTRGDYNYGYTF.

Only one count was recorded for this clone. The chain uses TRBV11-2 and TRBJ2-3; 8 bases match TRBD2. There are 15 residues in the CDR3. V was pared by 5 bases and J by 3 bases, with 7 bases of the junction left unmatched. Germline loops: CDR1 SGHAT, CDR2 FQNNGV. CDR3: CASSPRGGLTDTQYF. DNA of the CDR3: TGTGCCAGCAGCCCCCGGGGGGGCCTGACAGATACGCAGTATTTT. Supplemented by reference TRBV11-2 and TRBJ2-3, the full variable domain reads EAGVAQSPRYKIIEKRQSVAFWCNPISGHATLYWYQQILGQGPKLLIQFQNNGVVDDSQLPKDRFSAERLKGVDSTLKIQPAKLEDSAVYLCASSPRGGLTDTQYFGPGTRLTVL.

This chain uses TRBV7-9 with TRBJ1-1; D gene ambiguous. Germline CDR1 is SEHNR and CDR2 is FQNEAQ (reference sequence). CDR3 length equals 17 residues. The V end was cut by 5 bases, the J end by 1 base, with 20 bases between. The CDR3, as DNA: TGTGCCAGCAGCCAAAATGACTATGTACGGGGGAACACTGAAGCTTTCTTT. Encoded protein: CASSQNDYVRGNTEAFF.

This chain joins TRBV5-6 and TRBJ1-2; 9 bases are a match to TRBD1. After removal of 4 bases from V and 1 base from J, the junction contained 5 bases not matched to a gene. The V gene's germline CDR1 is SGHDT and CDR2 YYEEEE. This CDR3 has 15 residues. CDR3 DNA sequence: TGTGCCAGCAGCCCGACAGGGGGAGTTAACTATGGCTACACCTTC. The encoded protein is CASSPTGGVNYGYTF.

CDR3 amino acids: CASSLRQGGSPLHF. The CDR3 DNA follows: TGTGCCAGCAGCTTAAGACAGGGGGGATCACCCCTCCACTTT. The chain joins TRBV11-2 to TRBJ1-6, with 9 bases matching TRBD1. The V gene's germline CDR1 is SGHAT and CDR2 FQNNGV. Unmatched junction bases numbered 3, after V lost 2 bases and J lost 10 bases. CDR3 size: 14 residues.

This rearrangement joins TRBV2 to TRBJ1-5; weak D call: TRBD1 (6 bases). The CDR3 totals 12 residues. V lost 7 bases, J lost 4 bases, and 8 bases lay in between. From germline, CDR1 is SNHLY and CDR2 FYNNEI. CDR3 bases: TGTGCCAGCACAAGGGGGAATCAGCCCCAGCATTTT. This encodes CASTRGNQPQHF.

This clone came up once. V is TRBV9 and J is TRBJ2-2, with unresolved D. Between the trimmed V and J ends, which lost 4 bases and 6 bases, there was a span of 10 bases. The CDR3 is made up of 13 amino acids. Germline assignment: CDR1 SGDLS and CDR2 YYNGEE. This CDR3 reads CASSTVGAGELFF. Written as DNA, the CDR3 is TGTGCCAGCAGCACAGTGGGTGCCGGGGAGCTGTTTTTT.

This sequence joins TRBV24-1 and TRBJ2-3; TRBD2 matches 10 bases. The J segment lost 1 base and the V segment lost 3 bases, leaving 9 bases of the junction unmatched. CDR1 and CDR2 from the germline V gene are KGHDR and SFDVKD. This CDR3 region has 18 residues. CDR3 bases: TGTGCCACCAGTGATGGTAGCGGGGGGTTGGGCGGCACAGATACGCAGTATTTT. Amino acid sequence: CATSDGSGGLGGTDTQYF.

The sample holds one count of this clone. The chain combines TRBV7-3 with TRBJ1-2; no firm D call. The CDR3 totals 12 residues. CDR1 is SGHTA, CDR2 FQGTGA, per germline. Trimming took off 5 bases at V and 6 bases at J, with 10 bases between the two ends. CDR3 bases: TGTGCCAGCAGCGCTGACACACATGGCTACACCTTC. Amino acid sequence: CASSADTHGYTF. Based on the CDR3 plus reference TRBV7-3 and TRBJ1-2, the full variable domain is GAGVSQTPSNKVTEKGKYVELRCDPISGHTALYWYRQSLGQGPEFLIYFQGTGAADDSGLPNDRFFAVRPEGSVSTLKIQRTERGDSAVYLCASSADTHGYTFGSGTRLTVV.

This sequence joins TRBV6-5 and TRBJ1-1; tentatively, D is TRBD1 (5 bases). Germline V gives CDR1 MNHEY, CDR2 SVGAGI. The CDR3 runs to 16 residues. The V end lost 4 bases, the J end lost 2 bases, and 17 bases lay between the germline ends. The CDR3 DNA reads TGTGCCAGCAGTTCCCCGACAGAAGGGGTTAACACTGAAGCTTTCTTT. It encodes CASSSPTEGVNTEAFF.

This chain joins TRBV9 and TRBJ1-2; unclear D gene. The CDR3 is made up of 15 amino acids. Per the germline V gene, CDR1 is SGDLS and CDR2 is YYNGEE. The V gene lost 1 base and the J gene lost 0 bases, with 10 bases spanning the gap. CDR3 amino acids: CASSVTSSSNYGYTF. The DNA of the CDR3 is TGTGCCAGCAGCGTAACTTCATCGTCTAACTATGGCTACACCTTC. The variable domain in full, with the rest retrieved from reference TRBV9 and TRBJ1-2, is DSGVTQTPKHLITATGQRVTLRCSPRSGDLSVYWYQQSLDQGLQFLIQYYNGEERAKGNILERFSAQQFPDLHSELNLSSLELGDSALYFCASSVTSSSNYGYTFGSGTRLTVV.

The chain couples TRBV29-1 to TRBJ2-3, with a possible D match to TRBD1 (5 bases). This CDR3 region has 13 residues. V was trimmed by 6 bases and J by 1 base, leaving 11 bases between them. Germline V gene data show CDR1 as SQVTM and CDR2 as ANQGSEA. This CDR3 is CSVEQVRTDTQYF. CDR3 DNA: TGCAGCGTCGAACAGGTTCGCACAGATACGCAGTATTTT.

The J gene is TRBJ1-2, the V gene TRBV14; D gene ambiguous. The CDR3 consists of 15 residues. V dropped 4 bases and J dropped 2 bases, with 14 bases sitting between them. Germline-derived CDR1 and CDR2 are SGHDN and FVKESK. The CDR3 reads CASSPPDSLNYGYTF. The CDR3 bases are TGTGCCAGCAGCCCACCGGATAGCCTGAACTATGGCTACACCTTC.

The CDR3 sequence is CASSPTRQGTNTGELFF. DNA of the CDR3: TGTGCCAGCTCACCAACGAGACAGGGGACGAACACCGGGGAGCTGTTTTTT. The chain carries TRBV18 and TRBJ2-2; 8 bases agree with TRBD1. This CDR3 comprises 17 residues. Germline values: CDR1 KGHSH, CDR2 LQKENI. The trim removed 2 bases at V and 0 bases at J, leaving 5 bases unmatched.

Notes on this clone: The same CDR3 arises from other DNA sequences in this sample as well. This rearrangement joins TRBV19 to TRBJ2-2, with D hard to call. Trimming cost V 5 bases and J 1 base, with 8 bases left between them. This CDR3 has 14 amino acids. The germline CDR1 and CDR2 sequences are LNHDA and SQIVND (reference sequence). CDR3 nucleotides: TGTGCCAGTAGTTCTCCGGGGAACACCGGGGAGCTGTTTTTT. Amino acid sequence: CASSSPGNTGELFF.

The chain has TRBV29-1 and TRBJ2-7; 8 nucleotides match TRBD1. The germline V gene encodes CDR1 SQVTM and CDR2 ANQGSEA. With V trimmed by 6 bases and J by 0 bases, 7 bases remained unmatched. CDR3 size: 14 residues. The DNA for the CDR3 is TGCAGCGTAGGGCGGACAGGGAGCTCCTACGAGCAGTACTTC. It translates to CSVGRTGSSYEQYF.

V is TRBV9 and J is TRBJ2-7; tentatively, D is TRBD2 (6 bases). Trimming shortened V by 4 bases and J by 2 bases, and 16 bases separated the two germline ends. The CDR3 totals 15 residues. From germline, CDR1 is SGDLS and CDR2 YYNGEE. The CDR3 spells CASSSPLGGTYEQYF. In DNA form, the CDR3 reads TGTGCCAGCAGCTCACCCTTGGGGGGAACCTACGAGCAGTACTTC.

The genes are TRBV24-1 and TRBJ1-1, with TRBD1 matching 10 bases. The V gene's germline CDR1 is KGHDR and CDR2 SFDVKD. CDR3 length equals 15 residues. V lost 2 bases to trimming and J lost 11 bases; unmatched junction nucleotides: 10. CDR3 protein: CATSDSQTDRGTAFF. The CDR3 DNA sequence: TGTGCCACCAGTGATTCTCAGACGGACAGGGGGACGGCTTTCTTT.

V and J are TRBV5-5 and TRBJ2-3, with 10 positions matching TRBD1. Germline CDR1 reads SGHKS; CDR2 reads YYEKEE (reference sequence). The CDR3 sequence is 15 residues long. V lost 7 bases and J lost 5; bases outside the gene matches: 10. CDR3 DNA sequence: TGTGCCAGCTCGCGGGACAGGGGTAGGGGAGATACGCAGTATTTT. Protein sequence: CASSRDRGRGDTQYF.

The chain recombines TRBV3-1 (or the pseudogene TRBV3-2) with TRBJ2-7; 9 bases agree with TRBD2. Trimming at V came to 8 bases and at J to 4 bases, leaving 6 bases not matched to a gene. The CDR3 loop spans 13 amino acids. The V gene's germline CDR1 is LGHDT and CDR2 YNNKEL (reference sequence). The chain's CDR3 is CASVGTSSYEQYF. The CDR3 DNA follows: TGTGCCAGCGTAGGGACTAGCTCTTACGAGCAGTACTTC.

This chain connects TRBV7-9 to TRBJ1-6; weak D call: TRBD1 (6 bases). The CDR3 consists of 18 residues. The V end was cut by 5 bases, the J end by 4 bases, with 21 bases between. Germline CDR1 and CDR2: SEHNR and FQNEAQ (reference sequence). Here the CDR3 reads CASSPYGQIGGYNSPLHF. CDR3 sequence (DNA): TGTGCCAGCAGCCCCTACGGACAGATCGGCGGGTATAATTCACCCCTCCACTTT.

This clone has more than one count but fewer than ten. The chain links TRBV5-4 to TRBJ2-3; D call uncertain. Germline-derived CDR1 and CDR2 are SGHNT and YYREEE (reference sequence). The V end lost 7 bases, the J end lost 4 bases, and 16 bases lay between the germline ends. The CDR3 loop spans 14 amino acids. CDR3 coding DNA: TGTGCCAGCCACCAGGCAACTGGTGCAGATACGCAGTATTTT. Translated: CASHQATGADTQYF.